Listed below are T cell receptor beta chains from one sample, sequenced in a study of cytomegalovirus exposure and HLA in healthy donors. TCRdb's table, derived via immunoSEQ multiplex PCR, lists solely in-frame clones and lacks some. In the table there are about 240,000 clones, approximately 84% of which are singletons. Sequences were obtained from PBMCs. The receptors shown here come from a woman in her 30s in good health and CMV-seropositive. Both conserved end residues are part of each CDR3. A D gene is named only where the DNA matches it firmly. Not all rows give a size; the values are once, few, many and, for expanded clones, a class.

V gene,D gene,clone size,J gene,CDR3 DNA,CDR3 protein
TRBV5-1,.,.,TRBJ2-5,TGCGCCAGCAGCTTGGAACGCAGGGTTGGAGAGACCCAGTACTTC,CASSLERRVGETQYF
TRBV27,.,.,TRBJ2-1,TGTGCCAGCAGCCTAAGCGCAAACAACAATGAGCAGTTCTTC,CASSLSANNNEQFF
TRBV6-5,.,.,TRBJ1-1,TGTGCCAGCAGTTACTCAGGCTACGGCGGAACTGAAGCTTTCTTT,CASSYSGYGGTEAFF
TRBV2,.,.,TRBJ1-1,TGTGCCAGCAGTGGGGCTGTTATTAGGAACACTGAAGCTTTCTTT,CASSGAVIRNTEAFF
TRBV19,TRBD2,once,TRBJ2-1,TGTGCCAGTAGTATAGGACTCACTAGCGGGAGGAGCGATGAGCAGTTCTTC,CASSIGLTSGRSDEQFF
TRBV13,.,.,TRBJ2-7,TGTGCCAGCAGCTCGGGTAGAAACTACGAGCAGTACTTC,CASSSGRNYEQYF
TRBV11-3,.,once,TRBJ2-3,TGTGCCAGCAGCTCGCTAGTACGTACAGATACGCAGTATTTT,CASSSLVRTDTQYF
TRBV9,.,.,TRBJ1-2,TGTGCCAGCAGCGAGGGGCGCGCGAACTATGGCTACACCTTC,CASSEGRANYGYTF
TRBV2,TRBD1,.,TRBJ1-4,TGTGCCAGCAGTGAAAGTGGGACAGGCCTGGAAAAACTGTTTTTT,CASSESGTGLEKLFF
TRBV19,.,.,TRBJ2-3,TGTGCCAGTAGTACGTCGGGGAGCACAGATACGCAGTATTTT,CASSTSGSTDTQYF
TRBV6-5,TRBD2,.,TRBJ2-7,TGTGCCAGCAGCTACCTAGCGGGAGGCTACTACGAGCAGTACTTC,CASSYLAGGYYEQYF
TRBV11-2,TRBD2,.,TRBJ2-2,TGTGCCAGCAGCCCCGGGACTAGCGTCTTGCGGGAGCTGTTTTTT,CASSPGTSVLRELFF
TRBV6-5,TRBD2,.,TRBJ2-7,TGTGCCAGCAGTTATAATGGGAGGGCGTCCTACGAGCAGTACTTC,CASSYNGRASYEQYF
TRBV5-1,.,.,TRBJ1-2,TGCGCCAGCGGGCCAGACAGCCTTAACTATGGCTACACCTTC,CASGPDSLNYGYTF